The entry that follows covers one T cell receptor beta chain sequence. What this receptor recognizes is not known. It has no much larger one-base neighbor in the sample; base qualities were not kept. The immunoSEQ Assay, a bias-controlled multiplex PCR, was used to amplify TCRbeta CDR3 regions from genomic DNA. Regarding the original processing steps: The number of nucleated cells in each sample was estimated from the amplification of reference gene primers within the assay. Sequence reads were collapsed and filtered to measure the absolute abundance of every unique TCRbeta CDR3 rearrangement. For each sample, productive Simpson clonality was calculated as the square root of Simpson's diversity index over productive rearrangements. What TCRdb holds here is the immuneACCESS table cut down to in-frame rearrangements. Part of the clones is not present; checked against another copy, under half of the missing clones reflect an unresolved V gene, and the others are unexplained. V, J and clone size were drawn from that table, and D and trimming were deduced from the DNA. This sample comprises about 400,000 clones, 75% to 90% of them detected only once. The ten largest clones represent approximately 4.5% of the sample.

The collaborating institutions used their own protocols to collect whole blood in K2EDTA tubes. For TCRbeta analysis, collaborators shipped samples in one of three forms: frozen whole blood, isolated PBMCs, or DNA extracted from either of those sample types. The source of the sample is a study of blood T cell repertoires in COVID-19 (dated by TCRdb to 2020 to 2022). Broadly, across the study: Samples from collaborators originated in the United States, Italy and Spain and spanned both the acute and convalescent phases of COVID-19. Where available, HLA class I and class II types were taken from metadata supplied by the sample provider and were not determined by assay-based typing. The sample metadata nearly always contained a de-identified subject ID, COVID-19 status, age in years and sex. The prospective study material was composed of cDNA or gDNA derived from T cells, B-cell-depleted T cells, or PBMCs. The samples were drawn from two sources: the first 160 participants of the ongoing ImmuneRACE study, and 950 to 1,500 subjects contributed by 6 global collaborators. The repertoires were released in a freely available public database intended as a resource for research on the immune response to SARS-CoV-2. Subjects who had been exposed to COVID-19, were actively infected with it, or had recovered from it provided the deeply sampled blood TCRbeta repertoires that made up the dataset. Broader findings and caveats from the paper: The amount of clinical and demographic metadata varied by source and participant and was provided uncurated.

The germline V gene (reference sequence) specifies LNHDA as CDR1 and SQIVND as CDR2. V lost 6 bases and J lost 4 bases, and the count of bases not matched to a germline gene is 7. The CDR3 holds 15 amino acids from the cysteine to the phenylalanine. The CDR3 DNA has 45 bases and is translated from base 1. The chain couples TRBV19 to TRBJ2-1; TRBD2 aligns with 9 central bases. Input material: peripheral blood. This clonotype was obtained from a woman aged 25 to 45 with acute or convalescent COVID-19. The CDR3 reads as follows: CASRPSSGDYNEQFF. DNA sequence: TGTGCCAGTAGACCTTCTAGCGGGGATTACAATGAGCAGTTCTTC.